This passage covers 28 T cell receptor beta chains from one sample sequenced in a study of T cells in localized non-small cell lung cancer. Method: immunoSEQ multiplex PCR; TCRdb's copy keeps in-frame clones and lacks some. The data contain about 46,000 clones, approximately 81% of them singletons. The sample in question was peripheral blood mononuclear cells, obtained before any cancer treatment. These receptors were taken from a man aged 35-75 years with stage III lung adenocarcinoma.

CDR3 in DNA: TGTGCCAGCAGTGAGAGGGTCTATGGCTACACCTTC. It is translated as CASSERVYGYTF. The V and J genes are TRBV6-1 and TRBJ1-2; D gene ambiguous. The CDR3 has 12 amino acids. Germline V gene data show CDR1 as MNHNS and CDR2 as SASEGT. Trimming took off 3 bases at V and 4 bases at J, with 6 bases between the two ends.

The chain uses TRBV5-1 and TRBJ1-1; D is possibly TRBD1 (5 bases). The CDR3 covers 17 residues. Per the germline V gene, CDR1 is SGHRS and CDR2 is YFSETQ. V dropped 3 bases and J dropped 9 bases, with 27 bases sitting between them. CDR3 protein: CASSCVVLYPGPQKAFF. The CDR3 coding sequence is TGCGCCAGCAGCTGCGTAGTACTCTACCCGGGACCTCAGAAAGCTTTCTTT.

The V gene is TRBV29-1, the J gene TRBJ2-4; TRBD2 matches at 8 bases. Trimming at V came to 6 bases and at J to 8 bases, leaving 12 bases not matched to a gene. The CDR3 sequence is 14 residues long. Looked up from germline, CDR1 is SQVTM and CDR2 is ANQGSEA. CDR3 sequence: CSVYLAGPRDIQYF. The CDR3 coding sequence is TGCAGCGTGTACCTAGCGGGCCCAAGGGACATTCAGTACTTC.

The chain combines TRBV5-1 with TRBJ2-5; the D is unclear. Trimming removed 4 bases from V and 5 bases from J, with 12 bases in between. This CDR3 has 13 amino acids. Germline CDR1 is SGHRS and CDR2 is YFSETQ. CDR3 in amino acids: CASSTTVEETQYF. The DNA of the CDR3 is TGCGCCAGCAGCACCACCGTTGAGGAGACCCAGTACTTC.

Comment on this clone: One junction end does not reproduce the germline sequence, and a read error may be involved. This chain links TRBV7-6 with TRBJ2-1; D remains unclear. This CDR3 contains 15 residues. Germline-derived CDR1 and CDR2 are SGHVS and FNYEAQ. CDR3 nucleotide sequence: TGTGCCAGCAGCTTAGTAGTTAAGGACCCGAATGGGCAGTTCTTC. Protein: CASSLVVKDPNGQFF.

This clone was seen only once. This chain joins TRBV15 and TRBJ2-5; 7 nucleotides agree with TRBD1. V lost 5 bases and J lost 2; bases outside the gene matches: 2. From germline, CDR1 is LNHNV and CDR2 YYDKDF (reference sequence). The CDR3 is 13 amino acids. The CDR3 DNA reads as TGTGCCACCAGCCGGGACAGACAAGAGACCCAGTACTTC. This encodes CATSRDRQETQYF.

J is TRBJ2-7 and V is TRBV28, with TRBD2 matching 7 bases. There are 16 residues in the CDR3. Germline V gives CDR1 MDHEN, CDR2 SYDVKM. V shed 4 bases and J 0 bases; nucleotides not matched to a gene: 9. Here the CDR3 reads CASSYEGRGASYEQYF. The CDR3, as DNA: TGTGCCAGCAGTTACGAGGGGAGGGGAGCCTCCTACGAGCAGTACTTC.

This sequence joins TRBV5-6 and TRBJ2-1; D is unresolved. The germline CDR1 and CDR2 sequences are SGHDT and YYEEEE. The CDR3 contains 16 residues. Trimming took off 2 bases at V and 0 bases at J, with 12 bases between the two ends. The CDR3 sequence is CASSLIALSSYNEQFF. The CDR3 nucleotides read TGTGCCAGCAGCTTAATTGCCCTAAGCTCCTACAATGAGCAGTTCTTC.

In this sample, this clone turned up a few times. V gene TRBV7-2 combines with J gene TRBJ2-7; perhaps TRBD1 as D (6 bases). This CDR3 region has 13 residues. Germline V CDR1 and CDR2: SGHTA, FQGNSA. The V and J ends lost 1 base and 7 bases respectively, with 11 bases between them. The CDR3 is CASSLGRGAEQYF. The CDR3 nucleotides are TGTGCCAGCAGCTTAGGCAGGGGAGCTGAGCAGTACTTC.

J is TRBJ2-3 and V is TRBV7-2; 8 bases agree with TRBD1. The J segment lost 5 bases and the V segment lost 4 bases, leaving 8 bases of the junction unmatched. The germline gives CDR1 SGHTA, CDR2 FQGNSA. The CDR3 has 15 amino acids. The CDR3 bases are TGTGCCAGCAGCTCTTCCGGGACAGGAAGAGATACGCAGTATTTT. Translation: CASSSSGTGRDTQYF.

This clone was detected once. The chain combines TRBV6-5 with TRBJ2-7, with D perhaps TRBD1 (5 bases). Deletions cut 6 bases from V and 0 bases from J, with 12 bases between. This CDR3 region has 14 residues. The germline gives CDR1 MNHEY, CDR2 SVGAGI. The CDR3 protein is CASRVDSNSYEQYF. DNA of the CDR3: TGTGCCAGCAGGGTCGACAGTAACTCCTACGAGCAGTACTTC.

This clone is categorized as medium-sized. The J gene is TRBJ1-1, the V gene TRBV4-1; tentative D call: TRBD1 (5 bases). Germline-derived CDR1 and CDR2 are MGHRA and YSYEKL. Trimming stripped 0 bases from V and 5 bases from J, with 13 bases between. The CDR3 runs 15 residues. The CDR3 sequence is CASSQDQGVGTEAFF. In DNA, the CDR3 is TGCGCCAGCAGCCAAGATCAAGGGGTGGGAACTGAAGCTTTCTTT.

The V gene is TRBV6-6, the J gene TRBJ2-1, with TRBD1 identical over 7 bases. Germline assignment: CDR1 MNHNY and CDR2 SVGAGI (reference sequence). The CDR3 totals 15 residues. V shed 0 bases and J 7 bases; nucleotides not matched to a gene: 6. The CDR3 spells CASSYSTGMGNEQFF. The CDR3 DNA follows: TGTGCCAGCAGTTACTCGACAGGGATGGGGAATGAGCAGTTCTTC.

This chain links TRBV7-2 with TRBJ1-5; 9 bases line up with TRBD1. The CDR3 totals 13 residues. The germline V gene has CDR1 SGHTA and CDR2 FQGNSA. Trimming at V came to 5 bases and at J to 4 bases, leaving 0 bases not matched to a gene. CDR3 bases: TGTGCCAGCAGCGGACAGGGGAATCAGCCCCAGCATTTT. It yields the protein CASSGQGNQPQHF.

The V and J genes are TRBV2 and TRBJ2-3; D gene ambiguous. This CDR3 has 14 amino acids. Germline CDR1 reads SNHLY; CDR2 reads FYNNEI. The V end lost 5 bases, the J end lost 3 bases, and 12 bases lay between the germline ends. For the CDR3, the DNA is TGTGCCAGCAGTCTTCCCGACCCTACAGATACGCAGTATTTT. It specifies CASSLPDPTDTQYF.

V gene TRBV4-2 combines with J gene TRBJ2-1; TRBD2 matches at 7 bases. The length of the CDR3 is 17 residues. Trimming at V came to 0 bases and at J to 3 bases, leaving 8 bases not matched to a gene. Germline V lookup: CDR1 LGHNA, CDR2 YNFKEQ. The chain's CDR3 is CASSQDAGTSVYNEQFF. Here the CDR3 DNA reads TGTGCCAGCAGCCAAGATGCCGGAACTAGCGTCTACAATGAGCAGTTCTTC.

The chain has TRBV5-1 and TRBJ2-1, with 7 bases identical to TRBD1. V was pared by 4 bases and J by 3 bases, with 10 bases of the junction left unmatched. CDR3 length equals 16 residues. CDR1 is SGHRS and CDR2 is YFSETQ in the germline V gene. The CDR3 nucleotides read TGCGCCAGCAGCGGTACCGGGACAGCGAGCTACAATGAGCAGTTCTTC. Translated, it gives CASSGTGTASYNEQFF.

The rearrangement joins TRBV21-1 to TRBJ1-6. TRBV21-1 is annotated as a pseudogene. CDR3 length: 17 amino acids. For the CDR3, the DNA is TGTGCCAGCAGCAAATGGGGGGCCAACTCCTATAATTCACCCCTCCACTTT. This gives the protein CASSKWGANSYNSPLHF.

The gene calls are TRBV6-4 and TRBJ1-6; a weak D match, TRBD1 (5 bases). Between the trimmed V and J ends, which lost 8 bases and 11 bases, there was a span of 16 bases. CDR1 MRHNA and CDR2 SNTAGT come from the germline V gene. The CDR3 totals 13 residues. The CDR3 DNA sequence: TGTGCCAGCCGAGGGGAAGGTTGGGCACCCCTCCACTTT. This sequence encodes CASRGEGWAPLHF.

The chain joins TRBV27 to TRBJ2-2, with D maybe TRBD2 (5 bases). The CDR3 is 16 amino acids. Looked up from germline, CDR1 is MNHEY and CDR2 is SMNVEV (reference sequence). Trimming took off 3 bases at V and 0 bases at J, with 11 bases between the two ends. CDR3 sequence (DNA): TGTGCCAGCAGTTTGTTCGGGGTCGCGAACACCGGGGAGCTGTTTTTT. It yields the protein CASSLFGVANTGELFF.

The J gene is TRBJ2-5, the V gene TRBV5-8, with 10 bases lining up with TRBD1. J was trimmed by 3 bases and V by 2 bases; bases with no gene match: 1. The germline V gene encodes CDR1 SGHTS and CDR2 YDEGEE. The CDR3 totals 14 residues. This CDR3 reads CASSFGQGEETQYF. In DNA, the CDR3 is TGTGCCAGCAGCTTCGGACAGGGGGAAGAGACCCAGTACTTC.

The chain employs TRBV28 and TRBJ2-1; 10 nucleotides align to TRBD2. J was trimmed by 7 bases and V by 3 bases; bases with no gene match: 9. Germline V gene sequence: CDR1 MDHEN, CDR2 SYDVKM. The length of the CDR3 is 16 residues. CDR3 sequence: CASSFLGAGGLNEQFF. CDR3 sequence (DNA): TGTGCCAGCAGTTTTTTAGGAGCGGGGGGGCTGAATGAGCAGTTCTTC.

J is TRBJ2-1 and V is TRBV15, with a possible D match to TRBD2 (6 bases). CDR1 and CDR2 (germline): LNHNV, YYDKDF (reference sequence). V was cut by 0 bases and J by 6 bases, with 12 bases left in between. This CDR3 comprises 15 residues. This CDR3 is CATSREGTRGNEQFF. The CDR3, as DNA: TGTGCCACCAGCAGAGAGGGGACTCGAGGCAATGAGCAGTTCTTC.

The rearrangement links TRBV27 to TRBJ2-1; D assignment may be TRBD1 or TRBD2 (6 bases each). V was clipped by 6 bases and J by 3 bases, with 15 bases between them. CDR3 length: 15 amino acids. Germline V gene sequence: CDR1 MNHEY, CDR2 SMNVEV (reference sequence). The CDR3 protein is CASRRRGEIYNEQFF. The CDR3 DNA reads TGTGCCAGCAGGCGAAGGGGGGAAATCTACAATGAGCAGTTCTTC.

V and J are TRBV11-2 and TRBJ2-5; 11 nucleotides line up with TRBD1. Trimming removed 5 bases from V and 5 bases from J; junction bases left unmatched: 7. Germline CDR1 is SGHAT and CDR2 is FQNNGV. CDR3 size: 15 residues. The CDR3 DNA reads as TGTGCCAGCAGCCCCCGGGACAGGGGGTTGGAGACCCAGTACTTC. Its protein is CASSPRDRGLETQYF. The full variable domain, rest sourced from reference TRBV11-2 and TRBJ2-5, is EAGVAQSPRYKIIEKRQSVAFWCNPISGHATLYWYQQILGQGPKLLIQFQNNGVVDDSQLPKDRFSAERLKGVDSTLKIQPAKLEDSAVYLCASSPRDRGLETQYFGPGTRLLVL.

In DNA form, the CDR3 reads TGTGCCGGGCGGACGGGCCCCAGCACCGGGGAGCTGTTTTTT. Translation gives CAGRTGPSTGELFF. The chain joins TRBV7-2 to TRBJ2-2; D uncertain. Between the trimmed V and J ends, which lost 11 bases and 4 bases, there was a span of 17 bases. The germline V gene has CDR1 SGHTA and CDR2 FQGNSA. This CDR3 region has 14 residues.

The chain has TRBV10-3 and TRBJ2-1; the D gene could be TRBD1 or TRBD2 (5 bases each). The V gene's germline CDR1 is ENHRY and CDR2 SYGVKD. V lost 1 base to trimming and J lost 0 bases, with 13 bases between them. The CDR3 is 17 residues long. CDR3 amino acids: CAISEFGDRSSYNEQFF. The CDR3 DNA is TGTGCCATCAGTGAGTTCGGGGACCGAAGCTCCTACAATGAGCAGTTCTTC.

The genes are TRBV5-8 and TRBJ1-2; 9 nucleotides agree with TRBD1. This CDR3 has 14 amino acids. Trimming cost V 3 bases and J 5 bases; bases outside gene matches: 5. Germline values: CDR1 SGHTS, CDR2 YDEGEE. CDR3 coding DNA: TGTGCCAGCAGCTACGGACAGGGGTGGTATGGCTACACCTTC. Translated, it gives CASSYGQGWYGYTF. Using reference TRBV5-8 and TRBJ1-2 for the parts outside the CDR3, the full variable domain is EAGVTQSPTHLIKTRGQQATLRCSPISGHTSVYWYQQALGLGLQFLLWYDEGEERNRGNFPPRFSGRQFPNYSSELNVNALELEDSALYLCASSYGQGWYGYTFGSGTRLTVV.